The 2 T cell receptor beta chains below all came from one sample that was sequenced in a study of OX40 agonist ivuxolimab in advanced cancers. Clones were sequenced by immunoSEQ multiplex PCR, and TCRdb holds only the in-frame ones, with some missing. This sample has 55,000 to 60,000 clones; less than 90% occur once, and the top ten carry roughly 0.6%. The sample in question was CD4+ or CD8+ T cells sorted from blood, obtained in a trial of the OX40 agonist ivuxolimab. The receptors originated from an adult with an advanced solid tumor such as melanoma, head and neck, liver or kidney cancer.

The chain employs TRBV4-1 and TRBJ1-1, with 8 bases that match TRBD1. From germline, CDR1 is MGHRA and CDR2 YSYEKL. There are 16 residues in the CDR3. With 1 base clipped from V and 1 base from J, the junction kept 5 bases outside the gene matches. Here the CDR3 DNA reads TGCGCCAGCAGCCAAGGCGCGACAGGGGCGAACACTGAAGCTTTCTTT. It translates to CASSQGATGANTEAFF.

The V and J genes are TRBV30 and TRBJ2-7; the D gene is possibly TRBD2 (6 bases). CDR1 and CDR2 (germline): GTSNPN, SVGIG (reference sequence). The CDR3 runs 13 residues. V was trimmed by 8 bases and J by 1 base, leaving 15 bases between them. The CDR3 loop is CALTRDGSYEQYF. CDR3 DNA: TGTGCCCTTACGCGGGACGGTTCCTACGAGCAGTACTTC.